Listed here are 30 T cell receptor beta chains from one sample, sequenced in a study of post-analysis software for immune sequencing data (dated by TCRdb to between 2014 and 2017). Study-wide conclusions, independent of this receptor: Patients showed significantly higher frequencies than controls for several TRBV segments, among them TRBV5-6, TRBV5-1 and TRBV20-1.

Preparation of the library involved PCR. The sequencer listed for this sample is Illumina HiSeq 2500. Unique molecular identifiers were incorporated into TCR beta cDNA libraries to reduce PCR and sequencing biases. TCRdb trimmed public reads at Q25 via fastp, called clones via MiXCR and kept in-frame beta chains. Each record represents a unique CDR3 protein, reported with the most common genes and DNA among its rows. The sample table records 820,000 or so distinct CDR3 sequences; approximately 53% of these occur just once. Of the sample, approximately 4.3% is held by the ten largest clones. What these receptors recognize is not known. Sequenced input: blood. Receptors originate from a girl between 10 and 17 years old with multiple sclerosis.

The CDR3 DNA sequence: TGTGCCAGCAGTTCCGGGAATATAGATACGCAGTATTTT. Protein: CASSSGNIDTQYF. The rearrangement links TRBV12-3 or TRBV12-4 to TRBJ2-3; tentative D call: TRBD2 (5 bases). The germline V and J ends were trimmed by 4 bases and 5 bases, with 10 bases remaining between them. The CDR3 spans 13 residues.

The V call is TRBV29-1, the J call TRBJ2-1, with 9 bases that match TRBD1. The length of the CDR3 is 16 residues. From germline, CDR1 is SQVTM and CDR2 ANQGSEA. V gave up 1 base and J gave up 6 bases; unmatched junction bases: 10. CDR3 nucleotides: TGCAGCGTTGAAGCCGCCCTAGGACAGGGGAGCAATGAGCAGTTCTTC. Translating it yields CSVEAALGQGSNEQFF.

This clonotype was detected a few times. The V and J genes are TRBV5-1 and TRBJ2-1; D may be TRBD1 (5 bases). CDR3 length: 12 residues. The ends were cut back, 2 bases at V and 5 bases at J, with 5 bases in the middle. Germline V gene sequence: CDR1 SGHRS, CDR2 YFSETQ. The CDR3 sequence is CASSLQDNEQFF. The CDR3 region has the DNA TGCGCCAGCAGCTTACAGGACAATGAGCAGTTCTTC.

This chain connects TRBV6-2 or TRBV6-3 to TRBJ1-5; 8 bases are a match to TRBD1. Germline values: CDR1 MNHEY, CDR2 SVGEGT. The CDR3 covers 15 residues. The junction had 8 bases not matched to a gene; V was cut back by 7 bases and J by 3 bases. Here the CDR3 reads CASKDQGAFNQPQHF. Written as DNA, the CDR3 is TGTGCCAGCAAAGATCAGGGGGCGTTCAATCAGCCCCAGCATTTT.

In this sample, this clonotype turned up once. The chain couples TRBV27 to TRBJ2-3; D gene unclear. CDR1 is MNHEY and CDR2 is SMNVEV in the germline V gene (reference sequence). Trimming removed 3 bases from V and 4 bases from J, with 11 bases in between. This CDR3 has 14 residues. CDR3 in DNA: TGTGCCAGCAGTTTGAACGTATTGCCAGATACGCAGTATTTT. Residues: CASSLNVLPDTQYF.

This chain connects TRBV6-2 or TRBV6-3 to TRBJ1-1, with a weak D call TRBD1 (5 bases). The CDR3 runs to 14 residues. CDR1 and CDR2 from the germline V gene are MNHEY and SVGEGT. The V end was cut by 6 bases, the J end by 1 base, with 12 bases between. CDR3 in DNA: TGTGCCAGCAGACCCATCGACAGGAACACTGAAGCTTTCTTT. Protein product: CASRPIDRNTEAFF.

Remarks on this clonotype: An end of the junction differs from the germline gene, which may be a read error. The V gene is TRBV7-9, the J gene TRBJ2-2, with D possibly matching TRBD2 (5 bases). Germline CDR1 SEHNR, CDR2 FQNEAQ (reference sequence). The CDR3 runs to 14 residues. CDR3 sequence reads: CVSSVDGDTGELFF. The CDR3 DNA is TGTGTCAGCAGCGTGGACGGGGACACCGGGGAGCTGTTTTTT.

The CDR3 region has the DNA TGCAGTGCTTTTTCCCACCTAGCCAAAAACATTCAGTACTTC. Translation: CSAFSHLAKNIQYF. The chain combines TRBV20-1 with TRBJ2-4; no clear D gene. The CDR3 contains 14 residues. The V gene lost 5 bases and the J gene lost 0 bases, with 11 bases spanning the gap. CDR1 and CDR2 from the germline V gene are DFQATT and SNEGSKA (reference sequence).

The CDR3 DNA reads TGTGCCAGCAGCGCCGGGACTAGATCTCGCGAGCAGTACTTC. Protein: CASSAGTRSREQYF. The V and J genes are TRBV7-3 and TRBJ2-4; the match to TRBD2 covers 8 bases. The assigned J gene may be wrong: the sequence end matches TRBJ2-7 better. Germline loops: CDR1 SGHTA, CDR2 FQGTGA. The CDR3 sequence is 14 residues long.

This clonotype was counted only a few times. The rearrangement uses TRBV29-1 and TRBJ2-5; 10 bases are a match to TRBD2. The CDR3 loop spans 13 amino acids. V was clipped by 4 bases and J by 5 bases; unmatched bases: 4. Germline V gene data show CDR1 as SQVTM and CDR2 as ANQGSEA. The CDR3 here is CSVASGSWETQYF. The CDR3 nucleotides read TGCAGCGTTGCTAGCGGGAGTTGGGAGACCCAGTACTTC.

The chain recombines TRBV5-6 with TRBJ2-3; possibly TRBD2 for D (5 bases). This CDR3 contains 14 residues. Germline assignment: CDR1 SGHDT and CDR2 YYEEEE. The CDR3 sequence: CASEGLRPTDTQYF. The CDR3 DNA reads TGTGCGTCTGAGGGATTGCGGCCTACAGATACGCAGTATTTT.

This clonotype came up a few times. CDR3 residues: CATRQGLKNEQFF. The CDR3 DNA reads as TGTGCCACCCGACAGGGTTTGAAGAATGAGCAGTTCTTC. V and J are TRBV15 and TRBJ2-1; 7 bases agree with TRBD1. The V segment lost 8 bases and the J segment 7 bases; nucleotides outside the gene matches: 8. This CDR3 contains 13 residues. The germline V gene has CDR1 LNHNV and CDR2 YYDKDF (reference sequence).

The chain uses TRBV5-4 and TRBJ2-4; 7 nucleotides agree with TRBD1. V dropped 4 bases and J dropped 7; count of bases not matched to a gene: 8. This CDR3 spans 14 amino acids. From germline, CDR1 is SGHNT and CDR2 YYREEE (reference sequence). The CDR3 bases are TGTGCCAGCAGCCCAACGACAGGGATGAACATTCAGTACTTC. It encodes CASSPTTGMNIQYF.

The chain combines TRBV20-1 with TRBJ1-5; maybe TRBD1 (5 bases). This CDR3 contains 16 residues. V dropped 3 bases and J dropped 7 bases, with 22 bases sitting between them. Germline values: CDR1 DFQATT, CDR2 SNEGSKA (reference sequence). CDR3 coding DNA: TGCAGTGCTAGGTCTCAGGGAACCTCGAAGGGCCAGCCCCAGCATTTT. As protein: CSARSQGTSKGQPQHF.

In its sample, this clonotype was seen a few times. The chain combines TRBV6-5 with TRBJ2-1, with D perhaps TRBD2 (5 bases). Looked up from germline, CDR1 is MNHEY and CDR2 is SVGAGI. This CDR3 has 18 amino acids. Trimming removed 3 bases at V and 0 bases at J, with 18 bases between. The CDR3 DNA reads as TGTGCCAGCAGTTATAGCCTAGCATCAAGGAGCTCCTACAATGAGCAGTTCTTC. The encoded protein is CASSYSLASRSSYNEQFF.

This chain joins TRBV2 and TRBJ2-3; 9 nucleotides match TRBD2. Germline assignment: CDR1 SNHLY and CDR2 FYNNEI. V shed 5 bases, J shed 6 bases, and the junction held 6 bases outside the gene matches. The CDR3 consists of 14 residues. CDR3 protein: CASSLAGLGDTQYF. CDR3 nucleotides: TGTGCCAGCAGTCTAGCGGGGCTAGGGGATACGCAGTATTTT.

This clonotype was counted only a few times. The gene calls are TRBV12-3 or TRBV12-4 and TRBJ1-2; D gene unclear. Trimming stripped 4 bases from V and 4 bases from J, with 10 bases between. The CDR3 consists of 13 residues. The CDR3 sequence is CASSSVRGYGYTF. The CDR3 coding sequence is TGTGCCAGCAGTTCCGTCCGGGGCTATGGCTACACCTTC.

This clonotype was counted between two and nine times. This chain uses TRBV5-1 with TRBJ1-2; D gene uncertain. The CDR3 spans 13 residues. CDR1 SGHRS and CDR2 YFSETQ come from the germline V gene. Trimming removed 3 bases at V and 5 bases at J, with 11 bases between. The CDR3 nucleotides are TGCGCCAGCAGCTCCGGTTCTGCATATGGCTACACCTTC. Its translation is CASSSGSAYGYTF.

The V gene is TRBV6-5, the J gene TRBJ1-1, with no clear D. CDR1 is MNHEY, CDR2 SVGAGI, per germline. The CDR3 sequence is 14 residues long. The CDR3 reads CAVQTESMNTEAFF. CDR3 in DNA: TGTGCAGTTCAAACGGAATCCATGAACACTGAAGCTTTCTTT.

This clonotype came up a few times. The chain links TRBV7-8 to TRBJ2-1, with 10 positions matching TRBD2. The junction had 5 bases not matched to a gene; V was cut back by 2 bases and J by 4 bases. CDR3 length: 16 amino acids. From germline, CDR1 is SGHVS and CDR2 FQNEAQ. CDR3 region: CASSLIGTSAYNEQFF. The CDR3 nucleotides read TGTGCCAGCAGCTTAATTGGGACTAGCGCATACAATGAGCAGTTCTTC.

In this sample, this clonotype turned up a few times. The V and J genes are TRBV4-1 and TRBJ1-6, with TRBD1 matching over 8 bases. Germline CDR1 and CDR2: MGHRA and YSYEKL. The CDR3 runs to 16 residues. V dropped 2 bases and J dropped 3; count of bases not matched to a gene: 3. CDR3 sequence reads: CASSQPTGGYNSPLHF. The CDR3 region has the DNA TGCGCCAGCAGCCAACCTACAGGGGGCTATAATTCACCCCTCCACTTT.

V and J are TRBV7-9 and TRBJ2-1, with D unclear. The CDR3 runs 11 residues. Between the trimmed V and J ends, which lost 4 bases and 9 bases, there was a span of 7 bases. Germline loops: CDR1 SEHNR, CDR2 FQNEAQ (reference sequence). This CDR3 is CASSSLSEQFF. CDR3 coding DNA: TGTGCCAGCAGCTCCCTGAGTGAGCAGTTCTTC. The variable domain in full, completed from reference TRBV7-9 and TRBJ2-1, reads DTGVSQNPRHKITKRGQNVTFRCDPISEHNRLYWYRQTLGQGPEFLTYFQNEAQLEKSRLLSDRFSAERPKGSFSTLEIQRTEQGDSAMYLCASSSLSEQFFGPGTRLTVL.

This chain connects TRBV12-3 or TRBV12-4 to TRBJ2-1; D perhaps matches TRBD2 (6 bases). V was cut by 9 bases and J by 5 bases, with 17 bases left in between. The CDR3 spans 14 residues. CDR3 amino acids: CASTWGVANNEQFF. The DNA of the CDR3 is TGTGCCAGTACCTGGGGGGTGGCGAACAATGAGCAGTTCTTC.

As to this clonotype: Mismatch with germline at one junction end may stem from a read error. The V call is TRBV6-5, the J call TRBJ2-7, with 7 positions matching TRBD1. The germline V gene has CDR1 MNHEY and CDR2 SVGAGI. The CDR3 is made up of 15 amino acids. CDR3: CASSPRGLGSYEHYF. In nucleotides, the CDR3 is TGTGCCAGCAGTCCCAGGGGGTTAGGGTCCTACGAGCATTACTTC.

The chain links TRBV12-3 or TRBV12-4 to TRBJ1-2; TRBD1 matches 9 bases. The CDR3 sequence is 17 residues long. Trimming took 6 bases from V and 3 from J; bases not matched to a gene: 14. Here the CDR3 reads CASRTGTGPESYYGYTF. The CDR3 region has the DNA TGTGCCAGCAGAACCGGGACAGGGCCCGAAAGTTACTATGGCTACACCTTC.

This chain links TRBV5-8 with TRBJ1-2; no firm D call. The V gene lost 2 bases and the J gene lost 7 bases, with 12 bases spanning the gap. Germline V gene lookup returns CDR1 SGHTS and CDR2 YDEGEE. The CDR3 is 13 amino acids. The CDR3, as DNA: TGTGCCAGCAGCTTAGGGCCCCAAGGTGGCTACACCTTC. It translates to CASSLGPQGGYTF.

A few counts support this clonotype. V usage is TRBV20-1 and J usage is TRBJ2-7; possibly TRBD2 for D (6 bases). V shed 0 bases and J shed 3 bases, with 27 bases lying between them. Germline assignment: CDR1 DFQATT and CDR2 SNEGSKA (reference sequence). The CDR3 has 19 amino acids. The chain's CDR3 is CSARDVGAWGGGNFYEQYF. The CDR3 DNA reads as TGCAGTGCTAGAGATGTGGGTGCCTGGGGAGGCGGAAACTTCTACGAGCAGTACTTC.

Only one count was recorded for this clonotype. The germline gene is not matched at one end of the junction; a read error may be the cause. This chain uses TRBV12-3 or TRBV12-4 with TRBJ2-5; no firm D call. The CDR3 consists of 14 residues. The CDR3 region is CAGSLRRPQETQYF. The CDR3 DNA is TGTGCCGGCAGTTTGAGGCGCCCCCAAGAGACCCAGTACTTC.

V usage is TRBV20-1 and J usage is TRBJ1-6, with 7 positions matching TRBD1. The ends lost 1 base at V and 9 bases at J; junction bases unmatched: 9. The CDR3 runs to 15 residues. CDR1 is DFQATT and CDR2 is SNEGSKA in the germline V gene (reference sequence). The CDR3 DNA reads TGCAGTGCTAGAGTGGTAGGGGGCCGGAGTTCACCCCTCCACTTT. Its translation is CSARVVGGRSSPLHF.

This chain connects TRBV5-1 to TRBJ2-7, with 9 bases fitting TRBD2. With V trimmed by 0 bases and J by 0 bases, 10 bases remained unmatched. Germline CDR1 and CDR2: SGHRS and YFSETQ. The CDR3 consists of 18 residues. This chain's CDR3 is CASSLASASGVSSYEQYF. CDR3 in DNA: TGCGCCAGCAGCTTGGCTAGCGCTAGCGGGGTGAGCTCCTACGAGCAGTACTTC.